The clone carrying this T cell receptor (beta chain) was seen only a few times. What it binds is not known. The donors, aged roughly 6 to 90, were healthy Caucasians from Russia. Every sample yielded at least 6.5 million isolated PBMCs. The data derive from a study of blood T cells in healthy people across ages. V lost 6 bases, J lost 0 bases, and 18 bases lay in between. Germline V gene lookup returns CDR1 KGHDR and CDR2 SFDVKD. The CDR3 spans 17 residues. A J-beta primer mix and a sample-barcoded 5' primer were used in a second PCR of about 7 to 12 cycles. One entry per CDR3 protein results from TCRdb running MiXCR on the 5' RACE reads. The sample lists some 860,000 distinct CDR3 sequences; roughly 50% were seen once. Broader study findings: Researchers said unsorted PBMCs prevented a conclusive naive versus antigen-experienced comparison. Across the age range, TCR beta diversity per million T cells fell in a roughly linear way.

The sequence was obtained from a man aged 40-55 years in good health. The genes are TRBV24-1 and TRBJ2-3; possible D gene TRBD1, 5 bases. Sequencing was carried out using blood. CDR3 in amino acids: CATSSGFDRASTDTQYF. CDR3 sequence (DNA): TGTGCCACCAGTAGTGGCTTTGACAGAGCCAGCACAGATACGCAGTATTTT.